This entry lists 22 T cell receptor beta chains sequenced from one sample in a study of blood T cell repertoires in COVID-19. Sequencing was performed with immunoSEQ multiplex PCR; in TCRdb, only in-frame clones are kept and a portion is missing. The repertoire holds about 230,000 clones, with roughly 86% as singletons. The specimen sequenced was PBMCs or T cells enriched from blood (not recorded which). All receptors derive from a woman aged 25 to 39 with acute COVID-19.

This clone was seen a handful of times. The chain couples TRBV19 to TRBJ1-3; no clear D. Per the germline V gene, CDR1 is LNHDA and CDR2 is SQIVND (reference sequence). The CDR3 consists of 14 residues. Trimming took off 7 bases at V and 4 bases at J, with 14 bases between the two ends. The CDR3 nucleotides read TGTGCCAGTACAGGAGGACGTCTCGGAAACACCATATATTTT. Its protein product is CASTGGRLGNTIYF.

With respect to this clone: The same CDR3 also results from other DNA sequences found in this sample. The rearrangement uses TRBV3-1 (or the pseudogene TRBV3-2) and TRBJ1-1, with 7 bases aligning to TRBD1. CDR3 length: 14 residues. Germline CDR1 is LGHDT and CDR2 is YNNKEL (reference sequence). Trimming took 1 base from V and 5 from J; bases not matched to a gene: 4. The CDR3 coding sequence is TGTGCCAGCAGCCAAGTTCCAGGGGGGACTGAAGCTTTCTTT. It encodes CASSQVPGGTEAFF.

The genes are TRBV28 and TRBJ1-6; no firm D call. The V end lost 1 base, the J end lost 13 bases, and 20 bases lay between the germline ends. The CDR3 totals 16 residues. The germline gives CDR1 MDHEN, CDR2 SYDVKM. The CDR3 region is CASSLFSRPRPGPLHF. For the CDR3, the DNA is TGTGCCAGCAGTTTATTTAGTCGGCCTCGCCCGGGGCCCCTCCACTTT.

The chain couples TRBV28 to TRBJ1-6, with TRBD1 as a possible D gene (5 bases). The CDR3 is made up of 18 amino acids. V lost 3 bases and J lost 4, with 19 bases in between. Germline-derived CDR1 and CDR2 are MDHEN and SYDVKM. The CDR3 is CASSLMSVGTLYNSPLHF. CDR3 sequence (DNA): TGTGCCAGCAGTTTGATGTCGGTTGGGACTCTTTATAATTCACCCCTCCACTTT.

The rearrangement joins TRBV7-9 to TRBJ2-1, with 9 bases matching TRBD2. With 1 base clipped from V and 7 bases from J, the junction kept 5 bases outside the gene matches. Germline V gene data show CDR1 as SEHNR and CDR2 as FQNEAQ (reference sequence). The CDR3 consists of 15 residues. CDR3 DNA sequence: TGTGCCAGCAGCTTAGTGGCGGGGGGGCCAAATGAGCAGTTCTTC. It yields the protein CASSLVAGGPNEQFF.

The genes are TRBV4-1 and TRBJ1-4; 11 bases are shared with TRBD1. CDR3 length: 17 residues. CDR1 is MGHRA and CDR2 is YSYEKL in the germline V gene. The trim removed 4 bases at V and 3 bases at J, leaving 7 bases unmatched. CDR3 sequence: CASSLRTGGTANEKLFF. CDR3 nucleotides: TGCGCCAGCAGCCTACGGACAGGGGGCACGGCTAATGAAAAACTGTTTTTT.

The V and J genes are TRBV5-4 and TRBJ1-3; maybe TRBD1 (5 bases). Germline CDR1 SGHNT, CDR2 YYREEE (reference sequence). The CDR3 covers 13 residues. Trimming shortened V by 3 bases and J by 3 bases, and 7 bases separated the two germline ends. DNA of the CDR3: TGTGCCAGCAGCTCAGGGTTTGGAAACACCATATATTTT. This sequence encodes CASSSGFGNTIYF.

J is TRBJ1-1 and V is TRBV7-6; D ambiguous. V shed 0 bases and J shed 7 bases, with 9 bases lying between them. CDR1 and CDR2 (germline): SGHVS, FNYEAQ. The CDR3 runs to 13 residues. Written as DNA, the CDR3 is TGTGCCAGCAGCTTAGCCTTGGGAGGTGAAGCTTTCTTT. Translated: CASSLALGGEAFF.

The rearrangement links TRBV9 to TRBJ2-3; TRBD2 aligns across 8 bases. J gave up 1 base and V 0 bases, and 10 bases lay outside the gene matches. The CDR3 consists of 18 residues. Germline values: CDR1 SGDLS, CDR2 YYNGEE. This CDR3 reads CASSVGGRGAAGTDTQYF. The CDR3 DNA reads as TGTGCCAGCAGCGTAGGAGGGCGGGGGGCCGCTGGCACAGATACGCAGTATTTT.

The CDR3 DNA is TGTGCCAGCAGCTTACAGGGTACCCAAGAGACCCAGTACTTC. This sequence encodes CASSLQGTQETQYF. The chain has TRBV5-5 and TRBJ2-5; perhaps TRBD1 as D (6 bases). Trimming stripped 2 bases from V and 1 base from J, with 9 bases between. CDR1 SGHKS and CDR2 YYEKEE come from the germline V gene (reference sequence). The CDR3 has 14 amino acids.

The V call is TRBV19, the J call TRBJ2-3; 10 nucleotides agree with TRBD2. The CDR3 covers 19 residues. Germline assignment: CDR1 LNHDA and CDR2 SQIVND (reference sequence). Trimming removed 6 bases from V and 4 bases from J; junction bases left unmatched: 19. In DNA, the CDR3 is TGTGCCAGTAGCCACGCGAGCGGGGGGGCCTTGGTTTTTGCAGATACGCAGTATTTT. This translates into CASSHASGGALVFADTQYF.

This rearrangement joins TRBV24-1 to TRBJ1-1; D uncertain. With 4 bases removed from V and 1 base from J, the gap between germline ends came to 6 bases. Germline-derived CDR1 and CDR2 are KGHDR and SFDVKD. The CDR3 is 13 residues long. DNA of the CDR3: TGTGCCACCAGTGACGACACGAACACTGAAGCTTTCTTT. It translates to CATSDDTNTEAFF.

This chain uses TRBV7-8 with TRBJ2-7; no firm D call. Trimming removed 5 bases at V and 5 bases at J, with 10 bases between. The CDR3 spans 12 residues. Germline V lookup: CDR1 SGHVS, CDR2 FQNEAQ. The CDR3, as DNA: TGTGCCAGCAGCCCCGCTAGAGACGAGCAGTACTTC. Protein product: CASSPARDEQYF.

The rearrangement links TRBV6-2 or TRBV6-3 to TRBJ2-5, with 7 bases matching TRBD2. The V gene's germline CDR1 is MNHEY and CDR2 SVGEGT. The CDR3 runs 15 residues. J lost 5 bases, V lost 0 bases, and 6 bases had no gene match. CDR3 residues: CASSYSEASGETQYF. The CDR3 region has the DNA TGTGCCAGCAGTTACTCGGAGGCTAGCGGCGAGACCCAGTACTTC.

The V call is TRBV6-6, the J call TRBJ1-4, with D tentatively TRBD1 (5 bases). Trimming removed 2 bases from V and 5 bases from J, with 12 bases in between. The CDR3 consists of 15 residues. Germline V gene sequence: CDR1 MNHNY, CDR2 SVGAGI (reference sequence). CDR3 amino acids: CASSYAAGGNEKLFF. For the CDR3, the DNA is TGTGCCAGCAGTTACGCAGCGGGGGGAAATGAAAAACTGTTTTTT.

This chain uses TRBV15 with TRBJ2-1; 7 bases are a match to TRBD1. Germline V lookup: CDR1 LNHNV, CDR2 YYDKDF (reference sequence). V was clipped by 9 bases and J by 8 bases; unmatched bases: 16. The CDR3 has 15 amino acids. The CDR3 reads CATSPETGSNDEQFF. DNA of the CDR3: TGTGCCACTTCTCCAGAGACAGGGAGTAACGATGAGCAGTTCTTC.

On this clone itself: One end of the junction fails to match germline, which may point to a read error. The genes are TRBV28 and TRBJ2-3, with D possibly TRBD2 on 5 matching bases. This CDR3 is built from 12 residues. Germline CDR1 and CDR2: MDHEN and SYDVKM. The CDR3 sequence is CASSLYPGEQYF. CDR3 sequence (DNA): TGTGCCAGCAGCTTATATCCCGGGGAGCAGTATTTT.

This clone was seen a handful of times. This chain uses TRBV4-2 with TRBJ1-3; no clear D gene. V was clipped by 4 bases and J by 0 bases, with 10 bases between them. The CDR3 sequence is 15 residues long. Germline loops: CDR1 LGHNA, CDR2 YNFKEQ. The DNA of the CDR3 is TGTGCCAGCAGCCCGACACCTTCCTCTGGAAACACCATATATTTT. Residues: CASSPTPSSGNTIYF.

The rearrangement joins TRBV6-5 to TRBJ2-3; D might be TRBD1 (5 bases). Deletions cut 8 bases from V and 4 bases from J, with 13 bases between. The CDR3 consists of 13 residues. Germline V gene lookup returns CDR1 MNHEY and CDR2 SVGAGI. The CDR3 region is CASDQGLPDTQYF. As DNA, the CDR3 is TGTGCCAGCGATCAGGGTCTTCCAGATACGCAGTATTTT.

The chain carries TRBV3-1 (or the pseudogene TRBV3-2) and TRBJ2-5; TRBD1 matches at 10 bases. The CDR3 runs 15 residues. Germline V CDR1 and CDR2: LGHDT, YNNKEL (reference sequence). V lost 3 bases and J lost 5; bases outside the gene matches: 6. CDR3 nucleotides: TGTGCCAGCAGCCAGGACAGGGGGGAATGGGAGACCCAGTACTTC. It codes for CASSQDRGEWETQYF.

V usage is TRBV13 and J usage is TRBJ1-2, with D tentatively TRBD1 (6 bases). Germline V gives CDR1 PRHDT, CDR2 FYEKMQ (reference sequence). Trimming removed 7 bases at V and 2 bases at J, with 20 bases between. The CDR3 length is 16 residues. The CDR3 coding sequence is TGTGCCAGCACCCGCACAAGGACCACAGGGAACTATGGCTACACCTTC. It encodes CASTRTRTTGNYGYTF.

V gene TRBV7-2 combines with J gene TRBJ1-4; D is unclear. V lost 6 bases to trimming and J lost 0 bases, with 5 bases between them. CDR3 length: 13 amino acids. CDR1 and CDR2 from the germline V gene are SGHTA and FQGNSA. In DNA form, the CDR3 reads TGTGCCAGCAGAAGAGCAACTAATGAAAAACTGTTTTTT. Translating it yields CASRRATNEKLFF.